This T cell receptor (beta chain) was recovered during a study of technical replicates of blood from a few donors. Assay used: immunoSEQ multiplex PCR; TCRdb lists only in-frame clones, some missing. In the table there are under 95,000 clones, 95% of which are singletons. V shed 1 base and J shed 4 bases, with 9 bases lying between them. Per germline, CDR1 MNHNS and CDR2 SASEGT. CDR3 size: 14 residues. The receptor's source is a human donor in good health. The chain is built from TRBV6-1 and TRBJ2-3; TRBD2 is a possible D gene (5 bases). Sequenced: T cells isolated from PBMCs. CDR3 coding DNA: TGTGCCAGCAGTGAAGGAGGGATCTCAGATACGCAGTATTTT. It specifies CASSEGGISDTQYF.